This T cell receptor (beta chain) is from a study of identical twins. Overall study results and limits: The study drew conclusions from cross-sectional statistical analysis, not from following the same donors. For monozygotic twins, models underestimated out-of-frame TCR alpha sharing.

This clonotype was recorded a few times. The antigen is undetermined. Trimming at V came to 3 bases and at J to 2 bases, leaving 0 bases not matched to a gene. The germline V gene has CDR1 MNHNS and CDR2 SASEGT. This CDR3 contains 15 residues. It was template switching that added a universal primer site, and there were unique molecular identifiers on the cDNA. TCRdb used MiXCR to reprocess the 5' RACE reads, holding one entry per CDR3 protein. Here the sample spans some 200,000 distinct CDR3 sequences, 7.5% being singletons. Another study also made use of these data, one on yellow fever vaccine responses in identical twins. From that report: Twins' vaccine T cell responses were reported to seem partly convergent and partly personalized.

The specimen was memory (CD45RO+) T cells sorted from blood. The chain employs TRBV6-1 and TRBJ2-5; 13 nucleotides line up with TRBD2. The TCR sequence derives from a woman younger than 35 in good health. CDR3 region: CASSETSGGQETQYF. CDR3 in DNA: TGTGCCAGCAGTGAGACTAGCGGGGGGCAAGAGACCCAGTACTTC.